One sample yielded the 7 T cell receptor beta chains listed below, sequenced in a study of CD8 T cells in Susac syndrome. Reverse transcription of roughly 0.45 to 1 ug RNA was performed with random hexamers. TCRdb called the immunoSEQ multiplex PCR reads again in MiXCR, with one record for every CDR3 protein. The profile shows around 150,000 distinct CDR3 sequences, around 94% of them singletons. Material for sequencing was CD4+ T cells from PBMCs. The origin of the receptors is a human donor in good health.

The V gene is TRBV24-1, the J gene TRBJ2-3, with 11 bases matching TRBD1. This CDR3 is built from 14 residues. The V segment lost 7 bases and the J segment 5 bases; nucleotides outside the gene matches: 4. Germline V lookup: CDR1 KGHDR, CDR2 SFDVKD. The CDR3, as DNA: TGTGCCACCAGAGGGACAGGGGGAAGAGATACGCAGTATTTT. Translating gives CATRGTGGRDTQYF.

The chain employs TRBV12-3 or TRBV12-4 and TRBJ2-7; 10 bases are a match to TRBD1. This CDR3 region has 14 residues. V was pared by 6 bases and J by 4 bases, with 6 bases of the junction left unmatched. The CDR3 DNA reads TGTGCCAGCAGACCGGGACAGGGGCATTACGAGCAGTACTTC. As protein: CASRPGQGHYEQYF.

This chain joins TRBV29-1 and TRBJ1-1; the D is unclear. The CDR3 totals 14 residues. Germline V CDR1 and CDR2: SQVTM, ANQGSEA. V was shortened by 3 bases and J by 5 bases, with 16 bases between the two germline ends. The CDR3 reads CSVDPHSGRTEAFF. The CDR3 DNA is TGCAGCGTTGATCCCCACTCTGGGAGGACTGAAGCTTTCTTT.

The chain joins TRBV28 to TRBJ1-2; D ambiguous. This CDR3 contains 14 residues. Trimming took off 6 bases at V and 2 bases at J, with 13 bases between the two ends. Germline CDR1 and CDR2: MDHEN and SYDVKM. CDR3 in amino acids: CASSTTRPNYGYTF. The CDR3 region has the DNA TGTGCCAGCAGCACCACCAGGCCCAACTATGGCTACACCTTC.

This clonotype was seen just once. The chain uses TRBV5-1 and TRBJ2-7; 7 bases map to TRBD2. The CDR3 runs to 13 residues. Germline V gene data show CDR1 as SGHRS and CDR2 as YFSETQ. After removal of 0 bases from V and 9 bases from J, the junction contained 6 bases not matched to a gene. As DNA, the CDR3 is TGCGCCAGCAGCTTGGCCGGGACTAATGGGCAGTACTTC. It translates to CASSLAGTNGQYF.

V usage is TRBV5-1 and J usage is TRBJ2-1; tentatively, D is TRBD1 (5 bases). This CDR3 has 15 residues. The germline gives CDR1 SGHRS, CDR2 YFSETQ. Trimming removed 4 bases at V and 1 base at J, with 12 bases between. Written as DNA, the CDR3 is TGCGCCAGCAGCCCCCGACAGTTTTCCTACAATGAGCAGTTCTTC. As protein: CASSPRQFSYNEQFF. The whole variable domain, filled in from reference TRBV5-1 and TRBJ2-1, reads KAGVTQTPRYLIKTRGQQVTLSCSPISGHRSVSWYQQTPGQGLQFLFEYFSETQRNKGNFPGRFSGRQFSNSRSEMNVSTLELGDSALYLCASSPRQFSYNEQFFGPGTRLTVL.

The chain links TRBV4-3 to TRBJ1-6; D is perhaps TRBD1 (5 bases). This CDR3 is built from 15 residues. Between the trimmed V and J ends, which lost 4 bases and 3 bases, there was a span of 10 bases. In germline, CDR1 is LGHNA, CDR2 YSLEER. CDR3 residues: CASSRGTGYNSPLHF. CDR3 sequence (DNA): TGCGCCAGCAGCCGAGGGACGGGCTATAATTCACCCCTCCACTTT.